Listed below are T cell receptor beta chains from one sample, sequenced in a study of response to subunit inactivated influenza vaccine. MiXCR was run by TCRdb on the RT-PCR reads, yielding one entry per CDR3 protein. This sample has 500,000 to 550,000 distinct CDR3 sequences, with under 8.5% found just once. The sample in question was PBMCs from blood, obtained less than 30 months after vaccination. These receptors were taken from a man between 50 and 75 years old who received an inactivated influenza vaccine. Each CDR3 is given with its conserved first and last residue. D genes are given only for firm matches. Only part of the rows carry a size: once, few, many, or a class if the clone is expanded.

v_call	j_call	clone_size	d_call	cdr3_nt	cdr3_aa
TRBV4-3	TRBJ2-1	many	TRBD2	TGCGCCAGCAGCCAAGATCTGACTAGCGGGAGTCTAAGTACCGACAATGAGCAGTTCTTC	CASSQDLTSGSLSTDNEQFF
TRBV3-1	TRBJ2-7	few	TRBD1	TGTGCCAGCAGCTTGACAGGGGAGAGAGGTTCCGAGCAGTACTTC	CASSLTGERGSEQYF
TRBV6-2/TRBV6-3	TRBJ2-5	many	NA	TGTGCCAGCAGTTACGACGCAAGGGGGACCCAGTACTTC	CASSYDARGTQYF
TRBV20-1	TRBJ2-1	few	TRBD1	TGCAGTGCTAACAGGGGGCGGGGCCGCACCTCCTACAATGAGCAGTTCTTC	CSANRGRGRTSYNEQFF
TRBV10-3	TRBJ1-5	many	NA	TGTGCCATCAGTAACACCGAAAAGAGGGCCACGAATCAGCCCCAGCATTTT	CAISNTEKRATNQPQHF
TRBV15	TRBJ1-1	few	TRBD1	TGTGCCACCGGACAGGGGGCGAACACTGAAGCTTTCTTT	CATGQGANTEAFF
TRBV12-3/TRBV12-4	TRBJ2-5	many	NA	TGTGCCAGCAGTTTAGAAAACCTGGGACGGGAGACCCAGTACTTC	CASSLENLGRETQYF
TRBV20-1	TRBJ1-5	few	NA	TGCAGTGCACTCTCATCCAGGGGCAATCAGCCCCAGCATTTT	CSALSSRGNQPQHF
TRBV5-1	TRBJ2-2	NA	NA	TGCGCCAGCAGGCGAAATCCGGGCCGGAACACCGGGGAGCTGTTTTTT	CASRRNPGRNTGELFF
TRBV7-7	TRBJ2-2	few	NA	TGTGCCAGCAGCCCAGGCAGCTGGAACACCGGGGAGCTGTTTTTT	CASSPGSWNTGELFF
TRBV7-9	TRBJ2-7	NA	TRBD2	TGTGCCAGCAGCTCTAAACTAGCGGGAGGCTCCTACGAGCAGTACTTC	CASSSKLAGGSYEQYF
TRBV18	TRBJ1-6	NA	NA	TGTGCCAGCTCACGGGTGGACGATTCACCCCTCCACTTT	CASSRVDDSPLHF
TRBV7-2	TRBJ2-7	NA	NA	TGTGCCAGCAGCTTGGGACCGCGGTATGGCGAGCAGTACTTC	CASSLGPRYGEQYF